The 31 T cell receptor beta chains below come from one sample, sequenced in a study of siplizumab effects on memory and regulatory T cells. The protocol was immunoSEQ multiplex PCR, while the TCRdb copy is restricted to in-frame clones and leaves out a portion. The sample has approximately 100,000 clones; around 90% are singletons. Sequencing input: Tregs sorted from blood. The receptors here all came from a human donor in good health.

The chain is built from TRBV10-3 and TRBJ2-2; 9 bases fit TRBD1. Germline loops: CDR1 ENHRY, CDR2 SYGVKD. V trimming: 3 bases; J trimming: 7 bases; junction bases outside the gene matches: 9. This CDR3 comprises 16 residues. The CDR3 sequence: CAISDYGQGLSGELFF. In nucleotides, the CDR3 is TGTGCCATCAGTGACTACGGACAGGGGCTTAGCGGGGAGCTGTTTTTT.

The chain uses TRBV5-3 and TRBJ2-1; the D gene is possibly TRBD1 (6 bases). TRBV5-3 is recorded as an ORF, its role being uncertain. This CDR3 comprises 16 residues. The germline V and J ends were trimmed by 0 bases and 5 bases, with 15 bases remaining between them. CDR3 residues: CARSLAGVADDNEQFF. The DNA for the CDR3 is TGTGCCAGAAGCTTGGCAGGGGTAGCTGACGACAATGAGCAGTTCTTC.

This sequence joins TRBV6-5 and TRBJ2-2; 10 positions match TRBD1. CDR1 and CDR2 from the germline V gene are MNHEY and SVGAGI. The CDR3 totals 16 residues. The V segment lost 0 bases and the J segment 4 bases; nucleotides outside the gene matches: 2. The CDR3 loop is CASSYSGTGVTGELFF. CDR3 sequence (DNA): TGTGCCAGCAGTTACTCCGGGACAGGGGTCACCGGGGAGCTGTTTTTT.

J is TRBJ2-1 and V is TRBV19, with TRBD2 identical over 11 bases. This CDR3 is built from 16 residues. V lost 7 bases to trimming and J lost 3 bases; unmatched junction nucleotides: 8. Germline V lookup: CDR1 LNHDA, CDR2 SQIVND (reference sequence). The CDR3 DNA reads as TGTGCCAGTAAAAAAATCGGGACTAGCGGCTACAATGAGCAGTTCTTC. Its translation: CASKKIGTSGYNEQFF.

In DNA, the CDR3 is TGTGCCAGCAGCCGGGGAACTGAAGCTTTCTTT. This gives the protein CASSRGTEAFF. V and J are TRBV4-2 and TRBJ1-1; the D is unclear. This CDR3 comprises 11 residues. Between the trimmed V and J ends, which lost 4 bases and 5 bases, there was a span of 5 bases. The V gene's germline CDR1 is LGHNA and CDR2 YNFKEQ.

The chain recombines TRBV10-2 with TRBJ2-7, with TRBD2 as a possible D gene (6 bases). The ends were cut back, 5 bases at V and 6 bases at J, with 32 bases in the middle. The CDR3 extends over 19 amino acids. Germline V lookup: CDR1 WSHSY, CDR2 SAAADI. CDR3 DNA sequence: TGCGCCAGCAGTAGCCCAAGACGAGGGAGGTTTTTGGCTTTAGGCGAGCAGTACTTC. This codes for CASSSPRRGRFLALGEQYF.

The rearrangement joins TRBV4-2 to TRBJ1-5; D not resolved. The CDR3 has 16 residues. Trimming took 4 bases from V and 0 from J, leaving 13 bases between them. Germline V gene sequence: CDR1 LGHNA, CDR2 YNFKEQ. CDR3 sequence (DNA): TGTGCCAGCAGCCCGGGCGTAGGGTATAGCAATCAGCCCCAGCATTTT. This translates into CASSPGVGYSNQPQHF.

V usage is TRBV12-5 and J usage is TRBJ2-5; possibly TRBD2 for D (5 bases). The CDR3 is 13 amino acids. Germline-derived CDR1 and CDR2 are LGHNT and FRNRAP. The V and J ends lost 7 bases and 2 bases respectively, with 11 bases between them. The CDR3 nucleotides are TGTGCTAGTGCTTCAACGGGGCAAGAGACCCAGTACTTC. This gives the protein CASASTGQETQYF.

The chain is built from TRBV13 and TRBJ2-5; D is ambiguous. Germline CDR1 PRHDT, CDR2 FYEKMQ (reference sequence). Trimming shortened V by 5 bases and J by 1 base, and 14 bases separated the two germline ends. The CDR3 runs to 15 residues. CDR3 amino acids: CASSTLGVAQETQYF. The CDR3 DNA reads as TGTGCCAGCAGCACCCTTGGGGTGGCCCAAGAGACCCAGTACTTC.

To note about this clone: One junction end disagrees with the germline gene, perhaps due to a read error. V is TRBV5-6 and J is TRBJ1-2, with TRBD1 as a possible D gene (5 bases). Per the germline V gene, CDR1 is SGHDT and CDR2 is YYEEEE. The CDR3 consists of 12 residues. CDR3 nucleotide sequence: TGTGCCAGCAGCTTGGCGGGGCCAGCACATCTGTTC. This encodes CASSLAGPAHLF.

V usage is TRBV7-2 and J usage is TRBJ2-7; 8 positions match TRBD1. After removal of 7 bases from V and 0 bases from J, the junction contained 5 bases not matched to a gene. Germline CDR1 SGHTA, CDR2 FQGNSA. This CDR3 contains 14 residues. The CDR3 reads CASNRDRSSYEQYF. CDR3 DNA: TGTGCCAGCAACAGGGACAGGAGCTCCTACGAGCAGTACTTC.

The chain couples TRBV19 to TRBJ1-2; D unclear. The CDR3 spans 15 residues. Deletions cut 9 bases from V and 1 base from J, with 18 bases between. Germline lookup yields CDR1 LNHDA and CDR2 SQIVND (reference sequence). The CDR3 sequence: CASGVRILLNYGYTF. The CDR3 DNA reads TGTGCCAGCGGGGTCCGTATACTTCTTAACTATGGCTACACCTTC.

The rearrangement joins TRBV30 to TRBJ2-6; no definite D call. Germline loops: CDR1 GTSNPN, CDR2 SVGIG (reference sequence). V was clipped by 0 bases and J by 0 bases, with 15 bases between them. The CDR3 runs 18 residues. As DNA, the CDR3 is TGTGCCTGGAGTGTATGGGCCCAACCCAGCTCTGGGGCCAACGTCCTGACTTTC. As protein: CAWSVWAQPSSGANVLTF.

The chain combines TRBV11-3 with TRBJ2-2; D is unresolved. The CDR3 sequence is 14 residues long. V was pared by 7 bases and J by 3 bases, with 12 bases between. Germline-derived CDR1 and CDR2 are SGHNT and YENEEA. The CDR3 loop is CASNYIKHTGELFF. For the CDR3, the DNA is TGTGCCAGCAACTATATAAAGCACACCGGGGAGCTGTTTTTT.

V usage is TRBV7-9 and J usage is TRBJ1-2; D is possibly TRBD1 (6 bases). The CDR3 sequence is 14 residues long. V lost 1 base and J 3 bases, leaving 9 bases between the germline ends. CDR1 is SEHNR and CDR2 is FQNEAQ in the germline V gene (reference sequence). The CDR3 DNA sequence: TGTGCCAGCAGCTTAGTTTCAGGGGACTATGGCTACACCTTC. Translated, it gives CASSLVSGDYGYTF.

DNA of the CDR3: TGTGCCAGCAGCACGACAGGGGGGACAGATACGCAGTATTTT. Translating it yields CASSTTGGTDTQYF. V gene TRBV2 combines with J gene TRBJ2-3; 9 bases agree with TRBD1. CDR1 and CDR2 (germline): SNHLY, FYNNEI. Losses at the gene ends were 6 bases for V and 3 bases for J; bases not matched to a gene: 4. The CDR3 loop spans 14 amino acids. Drawing the rest from reference TRBV2 and TRBJ2-3, the complete variable domain is EPEVTQTPSHQVTQMGQEVILRCVPISNHLYFYWYRQILGQKVEFLVSFYNNEISEKSEIFDDQFSVERPDGSNFTLKIRSTKLEDSAMYFCASSTTGGTDTQYFGPGTRLTVL.

This chain uses TRBV5-1 with TRBJ1-4; 7 bases are a match to TRBD1. Germline trimming cut 1 base from V and 6 bases from J; bases unmatched to any gene: 3. The V gene's germline CDR1 is SGHRS and CDR2 YFSETQ. This CDR3 comprises 14 residues. CDR3 loop: CASSLNRGDEKLFF. The DNA for the CDR3 is TGCGCCAGCAGCTTGAACAGGGGAGATGAAAAACTGTTTTTT.

The chain has TRBV15 and TRBJ2-1; TRBD2 matches at 7 bases. V shed 0 bases, J shed 10 bases, and the junction held 6 bases outside the gene matches. Germline V gene data show CDR1 as LNHNV and CDR2 as YYDKDF (reference sequence). The CDR3 length is 14 residues. DNA for the CDR3: TGTGCCACCAGCAGAGATCGCCTAGCGGAGGAGCAGTTCTTC. Translation: CATSRDRLAEEQFF. The whole variable domain, filled in from reference TRBV15 and TRBJ2-1, reads DAMVIQNPRYQVTQFGKPVTLSCSQTLNHNVMYWYQQKSSQAPKLLFHYYDKDFNNEADTPDNFQSRRPNTSFCFLDIRSPGLGDTAMYLCATSRDRLAEEQFFGPGTRLTVL.

The CDR3 loop is CAWSVWGRGLAEAFF. For the CDR3, the DNA is TGTGCCTGGAGTGTATGGGGCAGGGGGTTGGCTGAAGCTTTCTTT. The chain employs TRBV30 and TRBJ1-1; 7 bases are shared with TRBD1. From germline, CDR1 is GTSNPN and CDR2 SVGIG (reference sequence). After removal of 0 bases from V and 6 bases from J, the junction contained 10 bases not matched to a gene. The CDR3 has 15 residues.

This chain joins TRBV20-1 and TRBJ2-3; tentatively, D is TRBD1 or TRBD2 (5 bases each). Germline V gene lookup returns CDR1 DFQATT and CDR2 SNEGSKA (reference sequence). This CDR3 region has 11 residues. V was shortened by 4 bases and J by 9 bases, with 11 bases between the two germline ends. CDR3 in amino acids: CSAIRDLTQYF. CDR3 in DNA: TGCAGTGCTATTCGGGACCTGACGCAGTATTTT.

Written as DNA, the CDR3 is TGCGCCAGCAGCTTTTGGGCGTCGTTAGCGGGAGGGCCTCAAGAGACCCAGTACTTC. Its protein product is CASSFWASLAGGPQETQYF. V is TRBV5-1 and J is TRBJ2-5, with TRBD2 identical over 11 bases. Germline CDR1 is SGHRS and CDR2 is YFSETQ. Unmatched junction bases numbered 14, after V lost 2 bases and J lost 2 bases. The CDR3 has 19 amino acids.

The chain uses TRBV6-1 and TRBJ2-7; D call uncertain. Trimming took 10 bases from V and 3 from J, leaving 13 bases between them. The CDR3 loop spans 12 amino acids. The germline gives CDR1 MNHNS, CDR2 SASEGT. CDR3 loop: CATSLINYEQYF. The CDR3 coding sequence is TGTGCCACGTCCTTAATCAACTACGAGCAGTACTTC.

Concerning this clone itself: The junction does not match germline at one end; this may be a read error. This chain joins TRBV5-1 and TRBJ1-2; 7 positions match TRBD1. This CDR3 is 13 amino acids long. Germline V gene lookup returns CDR1 SGHRS and CDR2 YFSETQ. Here the CDR3 reads CAGSLGQSYGYTF. The CDR3 bases are TGCGCCGGCAGCTTGGGACAGAGCTATGGCTACACCTTC.

V is TRBV19 and J is TRBJ2-3; 10 bases agree with TRBD2. V dropped 3 bases and J dropped 1; count of bases not matched to a gene: 7. Germline lookup yields CDR1 LNHDA and CDR2 SQIVND (reference sequence). CDR3 length equals 17 residues. CDR3 coding DNA: TGTGCCAGTAGTATTTCTCTAGCGGGAGCTGGCACAGATACGCAGTATTTT. Its translation is CASSISLAGAGTDTQYF.

The gene calls are TRBV5-1 and TRBJ2-3, with D tentatively TRBD1 or TRBD2 (6 bases each). The CDR3 sequence is 17 residues long. V was trimmed by 3 bases and J by 1 base, leaving 18 bases between them. From germline, CDR1 is SGHRS and CDR2 YFSETQ. This CDR3 reads CASSSGASSGGTDTQYF. In nucleotides, the CDR3 is TGCGCCAGCAGCTCAGGGGCCTCCTCGGGAGGCACAGATACGCAGTATTTT. Combining the CDR3 with reference TRBV5-1 and TRBJ2-3 gives the whole variable domain KAGVTQTPRYLIKTRGQQVTLSCSPISGHRSVSWYQQTPGQGLQFLFEYFSETQRNKGNFPGRFSGRQFSNSRSEMNVSTLELGDSALYLCASSSGASSGGTDTQYFGPGTRLTVL.

The chain is built from TRBV29-1 and TRBJ1-2; maybe TRBD1 (6 bases). V lost 4 bases, J lost 6 bases, and 12 bases lay in between. There are 12 residues in the CDR3. Germline V gene sequence: CDR1 SQVTM, CDR2 ANQGSEA. The CDR3 bases are TGCAGCGTTGTGGGGGGGCTGGATGGCTACACCTTC. This codes for CSVVGGLDGYTF.

The J gene is TRBJ2-1, the V gene TRBV28; unclear D gene. The CDR3 runs 12 residues. Looked up from germline, CDR1 is MDHEN and CDR2 is SYDVKM. V shed 5 bases and J shed 3 bases, with 5 bases lying between them. The CDR3 region is CASSTGYNEQFF. The CDR3 nucleotides are TGTGCCAGCAGTACCGGCTACAATGAGCAGTTCTTC.

The chain links TRBV18 to TRBJ1-5; tentative D call: TRBD1 (5 bases). The ends were cut back, 6 bases at V and 5 bases at J, with 14 bases in the middle. Germline V gene data show CDR1 as KGHSH and CDR2 as LQKENI. This CDR3 has 14 amino acids. This chain's CDR3 is CASSPDNFYQPQHF. The CDR3 DNA reads as TGTGCCAGCTCCCCGGACAATTTCTATCAGCCCCAGCATTTT.

The CDR3: CASSQETSGYNEQFF. CDR3 nucleotides: TGTGCCAGCAGCCAAGAGACTAGCGGCTACAATGAGCAGTTCTTC. This rearrangement joins TRBV14 to TRBJ2-1, with TRBD2 matching over 9 bases. The V and J ends lost 0 bases and 3 bases, in that order; junction bases with no gene match: 0. Germline CDR1 SGHDN, CDR2 FVKESK. This CDR3 contains 15 residues.

V is TRBV9 and J is TRBJ2-2, with TRBD1 as a possible D gene (6 bases). Trimming cost V 0 bases and J 5 bases, with 11 bases left between them. Germline V lookup: CDR1 SGDLS, CDR2 YYNGEE. The CDR3 contains 15 residues. The CDR3 DNA follows: TGTGCCAGCAGCGTAGTTGGGGGCTTGACCGGGGAGCTGTTTTTT. Encoded protein: CASSVVGGLTGELFF.

The J gene is TRBJ2-7, the V gene TRBV5-5; either TRBD1 or TRBD2 may supply D (5 bases each). The germline V gene has CDR1 SGHKS and CDR2 YYEKEE (reference sequence). This CDR3 comprises 15 residues. Trimming removed 4 bases from V and 4 bases from J, with 18 bases in between. The CDR3 nucleotides are TGTGCCAGCAGCCATTTACCGGGACGGAATTACGAGCAGTACTTC. Protein product: CASSHLPGRNYEQYF.